This T cell receptor beta chain was recovered during a study of blood T cell repertoires in COVID-19. Background on the study: Specimens from acute and convalescent COVID-19 originated in the United States, Italy and Spain. Sample material is recorded as cDNA or gDNA derived from T cells, B-cell-depleted T cells, or PBMCs.

The length of the CDR3 is 22 residues. Germline values: CDR1 MDHEN, CDR2 SYDVKM. The junction had 21 bases not matched to a gene; V was cut back by 2 bases and J by 2 bases. In the study's own analysis: Nucleated cell counts were estimated from reference gene primer amplification. Sequencing was performed with immunoSEQ multiplex PCR; in TCRdb, only in-frame clones are kept and a portion is missing. V, J and clone size reflect that table, while D and trimming were determined from the DNA. Of a few hundred thousand clones detected, approximately 86% appear once; the ten largest clones hold around 1.8%.

Specimen: peripheral blood. This clonotype originated in a man in his thirties or forties with active or convalescent COVID-19. The chain combines TRBV28 with TRBJ2-4, with 10 bases that match TRBD2. DNA for the CDR3: TGTGCCAGCAGTTTACCGTCCTTATGGAGCGGGGGGGACTCGAGGACCAAAAACATTCAGTACTTC. Translating gives CASSLPSLWSGGDSRTKNIQYF.